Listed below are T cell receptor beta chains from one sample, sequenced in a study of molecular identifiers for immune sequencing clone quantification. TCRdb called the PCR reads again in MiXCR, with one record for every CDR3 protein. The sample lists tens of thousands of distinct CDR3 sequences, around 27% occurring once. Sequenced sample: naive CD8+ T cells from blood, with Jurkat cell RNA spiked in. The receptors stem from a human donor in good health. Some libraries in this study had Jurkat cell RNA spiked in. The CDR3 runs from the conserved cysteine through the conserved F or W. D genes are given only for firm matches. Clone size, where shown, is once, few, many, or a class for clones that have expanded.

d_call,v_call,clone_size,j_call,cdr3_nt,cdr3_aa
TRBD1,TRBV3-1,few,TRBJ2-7,TGTGCCAGCAGCCAGGCAGGGGGCTACGAGCAGTACTTC,CASSQAGGYEQYF
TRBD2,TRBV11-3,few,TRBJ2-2,TGTGCCAGCAGCTCCCTAGGACTAGCGGGAGGGCCGTACACCGGGGAGCTGTTTTTT,CASSSLGLAGGPYTGELFF
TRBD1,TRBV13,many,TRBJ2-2,TGTGCCAGCAGCTTAGGAGTAGGGGGCCCGAGGACCGGGGAGCTGTTTTTT,CASSLGVGGPRTGELFF
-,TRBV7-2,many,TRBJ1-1,TGTGCCAGCAGCTTAGTGTACCTGAACACTGAAGCTTTCTTT,CASSLVYLNTEAFF
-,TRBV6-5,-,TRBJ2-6,TGTGCCAGCAGTTACGGGCCGGCTGGGGCCAACGTCCTGACTTTC,CASSYGPAGANVLTF
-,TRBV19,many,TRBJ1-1,TGTGCCAGTAGTATATACCTGGGGACCACTGAAGCTTTCTTT,CASSIYLGTTEAFF
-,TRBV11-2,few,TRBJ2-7,TGTGCCAGCAGCCCCCCACAAGGGACGGTCTCCTACGAGCAGTACTTC,CASSPPQGTVSYEQYF
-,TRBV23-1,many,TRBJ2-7,TGCGCCAGCAGTCAAGAGCCCCCCGAGCCCTACGAGCAGTACTTC,CASSQEPPEPYEQYF
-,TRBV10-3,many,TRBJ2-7,TGTGCCATCAGTGGGTCCTACGAGCAGTACTTC,CAISGSYEQYF
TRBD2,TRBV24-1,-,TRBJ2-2,TGTGCCACCAGTGGGATGGGACTAGCGGGAGACACCGGGGAGCTGTTTTTT,CATSGMGLAGDTGELFF
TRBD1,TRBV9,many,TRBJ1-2,TGTGCCAGCAGCGTAGCAGGGGGCGCTAACTATGGCTACACCTTC,CASSVAGGANYGYTF